This TCR beta chain was documented in a study of immune cell composition in non-small cell lung cancer. V was shortened by 6 bases and J by 0 bases, with 13 bases between the two germline ends. This CDR3 comprises 15 residues. Germline V lookup: CDR1 SNHLY, CDR2 FYNNEI. Study-wide findings and caveats: Smoking pack-years did not significantly correlate with tumour TCR-beta clonality.

This table comes from immunoSEQ multiplex PCR, and its TCRdb copy is limited to in-frame clones, with some not included. The profile covers about 2,200 clones, with around 88% appearing a single time and 3.5% taken by the ten largest. Of note for this clone: The antigen remains unidentified.

The specimen sequenced was lung tumor tissue. The receptor was isolated from a human donor with non-small cell lung cancer. The chain employs TRBV2 and TRBJ2-3, with TRBD1 as a possible D gene (5 bases). CDR3 nucleotides: TGTGCCAGCAGAAGACCACAGGCTAGCACAGATACGCAGTATTTT. Its protein is CASRRPQASTDTQYF.